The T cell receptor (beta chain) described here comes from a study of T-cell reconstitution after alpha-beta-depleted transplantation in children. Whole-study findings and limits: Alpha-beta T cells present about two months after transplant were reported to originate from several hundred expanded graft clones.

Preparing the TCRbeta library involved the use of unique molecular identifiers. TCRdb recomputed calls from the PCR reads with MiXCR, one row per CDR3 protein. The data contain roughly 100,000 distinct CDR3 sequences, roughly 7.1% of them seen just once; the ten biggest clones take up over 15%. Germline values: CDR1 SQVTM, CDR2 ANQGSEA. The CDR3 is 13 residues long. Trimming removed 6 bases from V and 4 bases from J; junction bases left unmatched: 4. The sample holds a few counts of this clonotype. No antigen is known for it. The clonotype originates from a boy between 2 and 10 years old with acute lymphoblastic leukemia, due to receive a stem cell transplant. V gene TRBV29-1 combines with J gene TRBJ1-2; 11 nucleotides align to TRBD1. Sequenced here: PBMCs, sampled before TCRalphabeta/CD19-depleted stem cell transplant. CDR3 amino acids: CSVRTGGTYGYTF. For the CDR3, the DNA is TGCAGCGTCCGGACAGGGGGCACCTATGGCTACACCTTC.